Sequencing of this TCR beta chain was carried out in a study of blood T cell repertoires in COVID-19. Here immunoSEQ multiplex PCR was the method, and the copy in TCRdb shows in-frame clones only, minus some. The repertoire holds some 400,000 clones, around 87% seen once, with roughly 1.4% in the top ten. Cohorts were based on clinical histories the participants reported. This CDR3 contains 13 residues. CDR1 MNHEY and CDR2 SMNVEV come from the germline V gene (reference sequence). J was trimmed by 4 bases and V by 5 bases; bases with no gene match: 1. The gene calls are TRBV27 and TRBJ2-7; 11 bases line up with TRBD1. Material: PBMCs or T cells enriched from blood (not recorded which). The sequence was obtained from a man aged 25 to 40 who had recovered from COVID-19. CDR3 coding DNA: TGTGCCAGCAGTGGACAGGGGGCTTACGAGCAGTACTTC. Residues: CASSGQGAYEQYF.